These 9 T cell receptor beta chains were sequenced from one sample in a study of T cell responses to AZD1222 COVID-19 vaccine. Data came from immunoSEQ multiplex PCR; TCRdb stores just in-frame clones and leaves some out. This table holds about 70,000 clones, 85% found once. The specimen was peripheral blood, collected on day 0 of AZD1222 vaccination. These TCRs come from an adult in good health.

The chain is built from TRBV19 and TRBJ1-2, with 7 bases identical to TRBD1. V was pared by 3 bases and J by 4 bases, with 5 bases of the junction left unmatched. This CDR3 contains 14 residues. Per the germline V gene, CDR1 is LNHDA and CDR2 is SQIVND (reference sequence). In nucleotides, the CDR3 is TGTGCCAGTAGTATTGGAGGGGGCGGCTATGGCTACACCTTC. Protein product: CASSIGGGGYGYTF.

The chain carries TRBV6-5 and TRBJ1-1, with TRBD1 as a possible D gene (6 bases). CDR1 MNHEY and CDR2 SVGAGI come from the germline V gene. V was pared by 8 bases and J by 12 bases, with 19 bases between. CDR3 length equals 12 residues. CDR3 amino acids: CASYNGRGASFF. The CDR3 coding sequence is TGTGCCAGCTATAACGGAAGGGGGGCTTCTTTCTTT.

This clone turned up a few times. J is TRBJ2-5 and V is TRBV7-9, with a possible D match to TRBD2 (7 bases). Trimming removed 6 bases from V and 5 bases from J, with 16 bases in between. This CDR3 comprises 14 residues. Per germline, CDR1 SEHNR and CDR2 FQNEAQ (reference sequence). The DNA of the CDR3 is TGTGCCAGCAGTCCTGGACTAGGGGGTGAGACCCAGTACTTC. Its translation is CASSPGLGGETQYF.

The chain joins TRBV3-1 (or the pseudogene TRBV3-2) to TRBJ1-1, with D perhaps matching TRBD1 (5 bases). Trimming pared 2 bases from V and 4 bases from J, leaving 14 bases between. The CDR3 is 15 residues long. CDR1 LGHDT and CDR2 YNNKEL come from the germline V gene (reference sequence). This CDR3 is CASSQHDSGSTEAFF. The CDR3 DNA follows: TGTGCCAGCAGCCAACATGACAGTGGGAGCACTGAAGCTTTCTTT.

The V gene is TRBV5-1, the J gene TRBJ2-5; no definite D call. Germline-derived CDR1 and CDR2 are SGHRS and YFSETQ. The length of the CDR3 is 11 residues. Trimming shortened V by 4 bases and J by 3 bases, and 4 bases separated the two germline ends. This chain's CDR3 is CASSLEETQYF. CDR3 DNA: TGCGCCAGCAGCCTAGAAGAGACCCAGTACTTC.

The chain employs TRBV18 and TRBJ1-5, with a tentative D call TRBD1 (5 bases). Trimming removed 2 bases at V and 6 bases at J, with 11 bases between. CDR3 size: 14 residues. The germline V gene encodes CDR1 KGHSH and CDR2 LQKENI. CDR3 nucleotide sequence: TGTGCCAGCTCACCAGGGAGTCAGGGTCAGCCCCAGCATTTT. Translating gives CASSPGSQGQPQHF. The complete variable domain, with remaining parts taken from reference TRBV18 and TRBJ1-5, reads NAGVMQNPRHLVRRRGQEARLRCSPMKGHSHVYWYRQLPEEGLKFMVYLQKENIIDESGMPKERFSAEFPKEGPSILRIQQVVRGDSAAYFCASSPGSQGQPQHFGDGTRLSIL.

This sequence joins TRBV6-5 and TRBJ2-2, with 9 bases lining up with TRBD2. The CDR3 is 15 amino acids. Germline CDR1 MNHEY, CDR2 SVGAGI. Trimming removed 6 bases from V and 6 bases from J; junction bases left unmatched: 8. This CDR3 is CASRRSGGGAGELFF. The CDR3 coding sequence is TGTGCCAGCAGACGGTCTGGCGGGGGGGCCGGGGAGCTGTTTTTT.

CDR3 residues: CASSLGTAGGGGYTF. As DNA, the CDR3 is TGTGCCAGCAGCCTAGGGACAGCGGGCGGAGGGGGCTACACCTTC. This chain uses TRBV7-2 with TRBJ1-2, with TRBD1 matching over 7 bases. J was trimmed by 8 bases and V by 5 bases; bases with no gene match: 14. This CDR3 comprises 15 residues. CDR1 is SGHTA, CDR2 FQGNSA, per germline.

This chain links TRBV6-6 with TRBJ2-3; no firm D call. The germline CDR1 and CDR2 sequences are MNHNY and SVGAGI (reference sequence). The CDR3 runs to 14 residues. Trimming left V 6 bases short and J 1 base short, with 11 bases between. The CDR3 sequence is CASRPPPGTDTQYF. The DNA for the CDR3 is TGTGCCAGCAGACCACCACCTGGCACAGATACGCAGTATTTT.